This TCR beta chain is drawn from a study of T cell responses to AZD1222 COVID-19 vaccine. V was pared by 11 bases and J by 2 bases, with 12 bases between. Germline CDR1 is ENHRY and CDR2 is SYGVKD. The CDR3 has 12 residues. TCRdb's copy holds only in-frame clones and misses some; the assay was immunoSEQ multiplex PCR. The sample yields 180,000 or so clones, about 89% seen once. Overall study results and limits: Following two doses of AZD1222, Spike-specific TCR breadth and depth rose. Repertoires were obtained solely post-peak T cell response. Seropositive status at baseline applied to only six AZD1222 recipients.

A remark on this clone: Its antigen is not identified.

The V call is TRBV10-3, the J call TRBJ2-5, with D perhaps TRBD2 (6 bases). Sequencing was performed on peripheral blood, taken 28 days after the second AZD1222 dose. The sequence was collected from an adult who received the AZD1222 COVID-19 vaccine. CDR3 nucleotides: TGTGCCTCCTCCGGGGGACAAGAGACCCAGTACTTC. It encodes CASSGGQETQYF.